Following are 17 T cell receptor beta chains from one sample sequenced in a study of early stage breast cancer tumors. Measured with immunoSEQ multiplex PCR; TCRdb has only the in-frame clones, and not every one. The table shows over 25,000 clones, with 72% occurring only once. Input material: blood. Source of these receptors: a person aged 50 to 59 with breast cancer.

In its sample, this clone was seen once. V usage is TRBV7-2 and J usage is TRBJ2-5; a possible D gene is TRBD2 (5 bases). The CDR3 covers 16 residues. V gave up 0 bases and J gave up 2 bases, with 13 bases separating them. The V gene's germline CDR1 is SGHTA and CDR2 FQGNSA. CDR3 sequence: CASSLARLADQETQYF. In DNA, the CDR3 is TGTGCCAGCAGCTTAGCGAGGCTAGCCGATCAAGAGACCCAGTACTTC.

This clone has a handful of counts. V and J are TRBV19 and TRBJ1-1, with D hard to call. Deletions cut 11 bases from V and 6 bases from J, with 19 bases between. CDR3 length equals 13 residues. In germline, CDR1 is LNHDA, CDR2 SQIVND (reference sequence). The CDR3 DNA sequence: TGTGCCTCAGAGCCCGGCAGAGGCGCTGAAGCTTTCTTT. Its translation: CASEPGRGAEAFF.

This chain joins TRBV30 and TRBJ2-1, with 7 bases identical to TRBD2. Germline V gene data show CDR1 as GTSNPN and CDR2 as SVGIG (reference sequence). J was trimmed by 4 bases and V by 2 bases; bases with no gene match: 8. This CDR3 has 15 amino acids. The CDR3 sequence: CAWSMGGVGYNEQFF. The CDR3 nucleotides read TGTGCCTGGAGTATGGGGGGGGTCGGGTACAATGAGCAGTTCTTC.

The chain has TRBV27 and TRBJ1-1; D is perhaps TRBD1 (5 bases). Trimming took 4 bases from V and 5 from J, leaving 14 bases between them. CDR1 and CDR2 (germline): MNHEY, SMNVEV (reference sequence). CDR3 length equals 14 residues. The CDR3 DNA sequence: TGTGCCAGCAGTTCCCCTTGGCAGGGAACTGAAGCTTTCTTT. Protein sequence: CASSSPWQGTEAFF.

This clone occurred a few times. This sequence joins TRBV6-7 and TRBJ2-7; D ambiguous. TRBV6-7 is an ORF, and what it does is uncertain. CDR3 length equals 13 residues. Trimming removed 1 base from V and 1 base from J, with 5 bases in between. This CDR3 reads CASSYLPSYEQYF. In DNA form, the CDR3 reads TGTGCCAGCAGTTACTTACCGTCCTACGAGCAGTACTTC.

This clone was seen more than once but under ten times. V gene TRBV27 combines with J gene TRBJ1-2; D may be TRBD1 (5 bases). The germline gives CDR1 MNHEY, CDR2 SMNVEV (reference sequence). This CDR3 spans 16 amino acids. V lost 3 bases and J lost 2, with 16 bases in between. The CDR3 region has the DNA TGTGCCAGCAGTTTTCGTCTCCCGTGGGGCAACTATGGCTACACCTTC. Its translation is CASSFRLPWGNYGYTF.

This chain links TRBV5-5 with TRBJ2-5; D not certain. The CDR3 runs to 14 residues. Trimming removed 2 bases at V and 2 bases at J, with 10 bases between. The germline V gene encodes CDR1 SGHKS and CDR2 YYEKEE (reference sequence). CDR3 protein: CASSFGWVQETQYF. The CDR3 DNA follows: TGTGCCAGCAGCTTCGGGTGGGTACAAGAGACCCAGTACTTC.

The chain recombines TRBV7-8 with TRBJ1-1; D is ambiguous. The length of the CDR3 is 14 residues. Germline V gene lookup returns CDR1 SGHVS and CDR2 FQNEAQ. The V end lost 2 bases, the J end lost 1 base, and 8 bases lay between the germline ends. CDR3 sequence reads: CASSLLIGNTEAFF. The CDR3 nucleotides are TGTGCCAGCAGCTTATTAATAGGGAACACTGAAGCTTTCTTT.

The V and J genes are TRBV2 and TRBJ2-3; 7 nucleotides match TRBD2. The CDR3 runs to 14 residues. Germline lookup yields CDR1 SNHLY and CDR2 FYNNEI. V shed 6 bases and J 3 bases; nucleotides not matched to a gene: 6. The CDR3 DNA reads TGTGCCAGCAGAAAGCGGGATGTTACAGATACGCAGTATTTT. It codes for CASRKRDVTDTQYF.

The chain links TRBV25-1 to TRBJ2-3, with TRBD2 matching 10 bases. This CDR3 is 16 amino acids long. V was clipped by 6 bases and J by 2 bases; unmatched bases: 8. Germline CDR1 and CDR2: MGHDK and SYGVNS. CDR3 bases: TGTGCCAGCAGGGGCGGGCTAGCGGGGGTCACAGATACGCAGTATTTT. It is translated as CASRGGLAGVTDTQYF.

The V and J genes are TRBV25-1 and TRBJ1-5, with 7 bases aligning to TRBD1. Per the germline V gene, CDR1 is MGHDK and CDR2 is SYGVNS. With V trimmed by 5 bases and J by 5 bases, 6 bases remained unmatched. The CDR3 loop spans 14 amino acids. CDR3 region: CASSITGVDQPQHF. CDR3 DNA: TGTGCCAGCAGTATCACAGGGGTGGATCAGCCCCAGCATTTT.

There are a few counts of this clone. The rearrangement links TRBV7-8 to TRBJ2-3; 11 bases fit TRBD2. Germline V gene data show CDR1 as SGHVS and CDR2 as FQNEAQ. Losses at the gene ends were 4 bases for V and 7 bases for J; bases not matched to a gene: 16. CDR3 length: 18 residues. The CDR3 DNA follows: TGTGCCAGCAGCTCCAATGGGTGGGGACTAGCGGCCTTGAATACGCAGTATTTT. Translated, it gives CASSSNGWGLAALNTQYF.

A single count supports this clone. J is TRBJ2-6 and V is TRBV5-8, with 7 bases aligning to TRBD1. Trimming took 0 bases from V and 2 from J; bases not matched to a gene: 2. The CDR3 is 16 amino acids. The germline gives CDR1 SGHTS, CDR2 YDEGEE. This CDR3 reads CASSLGQGAGANVLTF. CDR3 DNA: TGTGCCAGCAGCTTGGGTCAGGGGGCTGGGGCCAACGTCCTGACTTTC.

V usage is TRBV6-5 and J usage is TRBJ1-1; tentatively, D is TRBD1 (5 bases). V dropped 6 bases and J dropped 1 base, with 12 bases sitting between them. Germline values: CDR1 MNHEY, CDR2 SVGAGI. This CDR3 comprises 14 residues. Written as DNA, the CDR3 is TGTGCCAGCAGCCCCGACAGAAAGAACACTGAAGCTTTCTTT. Translated, it gives CASSPDRKNTEAFF.

The V call is TRBV29-1, the J call TRBJ2-1; 10 bases align to TRBD1. The V segment lost 4 bases and the J segment 7 bases; nucleotides outside the gene matches: 13. CDR3 length: 16 amino acids. CDR1 and CDR2 from the germline V gene are SQVTM and ANQGSEA. CDR3: CSVVKGRDRGQNEQFF. DNA for the CDR3: TGCAGCGTTGTTAAAGGCCGGGACAGGGGACAGAATGAGCAGTTCTTC.

The V and J genes are TRBV2 and TRBJ1-3; possible D gene TRBD1, 6 bases. This CDR3 is 16 amino acids long. Trimming took 6 bases from V and 0 from J, leaving 15 bases between them. Germline CDR1 SNHLY, CDR2 FYNNEI. Here the CDR3 DNA reads TGTGCCAGCAGGCCTACCGGACAGATCTCTGGAAACACCATATATTTT. The encoded protein is CASRPTGQISGNTIYF.

The chain uses TRBV7-9 and TRBJ1-3, with D possibly being TRBD1 (5 bases). The CDR3 is 16 amino acids. Germline lookup yields CDR1 SEHNR and CDR2 FQNEAQ (reference sequence). The ends were cut back, 0 bases at V and 5 bases at J, with 14 bases in the middle. CDR3 nucleotide sequence: TGTGCCAGCAGCTTAGCTGGGGACGCCCGCAGAAACACCATATATTTT. It codes for CASSLAGDARRNTIYF.